The TCR beta chain described here comes from a study of OX40 agonist ivuxolimab in advanced cancers. Clones were read by immunoSEQ multiplex PCR, and TCRdb kept only the in-frame ones, dropping some. The sample has approximately 80,000 clones, roughly 85% seen once. The CDR3 is 14 residues long. V lost 0 bases and J lost 7; bases outside the gene matches: 3. The germline V gene has CDR1 SGHTA and CDR2 FQGTGA. The source is an adult with an advanced solid tumor such as melanoma, head and neck, liver or kidney cancer. The V and J genes are TRBV7-3 and TRBJ2-1, with 7 bases matching TRBD2. The source was CD4+ or CD8+ T cells sorted from blood, collected in a trial of the OX40 agonist ivuxolimab. The CDR3 protein is CASSLTMGGNEQFF. CDR3 coding DNA: TGTGCCAGCAGCTTAACGATGGGAGGGAATGAGCAGTTCTTC.